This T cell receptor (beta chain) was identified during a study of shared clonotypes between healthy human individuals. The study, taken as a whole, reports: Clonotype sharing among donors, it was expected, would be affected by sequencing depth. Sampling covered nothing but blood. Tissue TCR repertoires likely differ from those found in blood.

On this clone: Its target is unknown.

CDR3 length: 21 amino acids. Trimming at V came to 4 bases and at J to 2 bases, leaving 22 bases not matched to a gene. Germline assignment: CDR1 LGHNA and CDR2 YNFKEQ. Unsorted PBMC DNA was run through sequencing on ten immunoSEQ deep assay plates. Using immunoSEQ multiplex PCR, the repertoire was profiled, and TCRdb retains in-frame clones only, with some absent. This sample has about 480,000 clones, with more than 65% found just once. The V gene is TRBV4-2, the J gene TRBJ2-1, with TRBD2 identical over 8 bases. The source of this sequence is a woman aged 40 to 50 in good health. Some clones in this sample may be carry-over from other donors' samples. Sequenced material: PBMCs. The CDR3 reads CASSPAGPTSGRRVTYNEQFF. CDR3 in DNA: TGTGCCAGCAGCCCAGCAGGCCCTACTAGCGGCCGAAGGGTAACCTACAATGAGCAGTTCTTC.